The next 23 T cell receptor beta chains were all read from a single sample in a study of blood T cell repertoires in COVID-19. TCRdb's copy holds only in-frame clones and misses some; the assay was immunoSEQ multiplex PCR. The repertoire holds about 200,000 clones, with 92% as singletons. Sequencing was done on a sample of peripheral blood. The source is a man aged 60 to 69 with COVID-19, enrolled during active disease.

This chain joins TRBV6-6 and TRBJ2-3; 10 positions agree with TRBD1. The CDR3 is 17 residues long. The J segment lost 2 bases and the V segment lost 6 bases, leaving 11 bases of the junction unmatched. Germline CDR1 MNHNY, CDR2 SVGAGI (reference sequence). The CDR3 loop is CASSRQGAGHITDTQYF. The CDR3 DNA follows: TGTGCCAGCAGCCGACAGGGGGCAGGGCACATCACAGATACGCAGTATTTT.

The genes are TRBV5-6 and TRBJ1-2, with TRBD1 identical over 10 bases. CDR1 and CDR2 from the germline V gene are SGHDT and YYEEEE. CDR3 length: 14 residues. The trim removed 6 bases at V and 7 bases at J, leaving 9 bases unmatched. The CDR3 bases are TGTGCCAGCAAAAGCATGACAGGGGGCTCTGGCTACACCTTC. Residues: CASKSMTGGSGYTF. The whole variable domain, remainder taken from reference TRBV5-6 and TRBJ1-2, is DAGVTQSPTHLIKTRGQQVTLRCSPKSGHDTVSWYQQALGQGPQFIFQYYEEEERQRGNFPDRFSGHQFPNYSSELNVNALLLGDSALYLCASKSMTGGSGYTFGSGTRLTVV.

The CDR3 sequence: CASRRTSGGLNEQFF. The CDR3 DNA is TGTGCCAGCAGGAGGACTAGCGGGGGCCTAAATGAGCAGTTCTTC. The J gene is TRBJ2-1, the V gene TRBV25-1; 13 nucleotides line up with TRBD2. Germline CDR1 reads MGHDK; CDR2 reads SYGVNS. The V gene end was trimmed by 6 bases and the J gene end by 7 bases; junction bases not matched to a gene: 6. There are 15 residues in the CDR3.

This chain links TRBV11-2 with TRBJ1-1; no reliable D call. V was shortened by 7 bases and J by 1 base, with 10 bases between the two germline ends. Germline V gives CDR1 SGHAT, CDR2 FQNNGV. The CDR3 spans 13 residues. In DNA, the CDR3 is TGTGCCAGCATACTCCCAGGGAACACTGAAGCTTTCTTT. Translating gives CASILPGNTEAFF. Complete variable domain (other parts from reference TRBV11-2 and TRBJ1-1): EAGVAQSPRYKIIEKRQSVAFWCNPISGHATLYWYQQILGQGPKLLIQFQNNGVVDDSQLPKDRFSAERLKGVDSTLKIQPAKLEDSAVYLCASILPGNTEAFFGQGTRLTVV.

The chain employs TRBV6-5 and TRBJ1-1; D may be TRBD1 (6 bases). Trimming cost V 7 bases and J 7 bases, with 19 bases left between them. The CDR3 length is 14 residues. Per germline, CDR1 MNHEY and CDR2 SVGAGI. The CDR3 protein is CASTKGGAMNEAFF. Here the CDR3 DNA reads TGTGCCAGCACCAAAGGGGGGGCGATGAATGAAGCTTTCTTT.

Details on this clone: The sample carries other DNA sequences with the same CDR3. This sequence joins TRBV18 and TRBJ2-2, with 10 bases fitting TRBD1. The germline V gene encodes CDR1 KGHSH and CDR2 LQKENI. This CDR3 comprises 15 residues. With 2 bases clipped from V and 5 bases from J, the junction kept 2 bases outside the gene matches. The CDR3 region has the DNA TGTGCCAGCTCACCAGGGACAGGGGAAACCGGGGAGCTGTTTTTT. It specifies CASSPGTGETGELFF.

V usage is TRBV19 and J usage is TRBJ1-4; no reliable D call. The V end lost 3 bases, the J end lost 3 bases, and 11 bases lay between the germline ends. Per the germline V gene, CDR1 is LNHDA and CDR2 is SQIVND (reference sequence). This CDR3 is built from 15 residues. CDR3 DNA sequence: TGTGCCAGTAGTATTCTCCTGGGCCCTAATGAAAAACTGTTTTTT. This sequence encodes CASSILLGPNEKLFF. Supplemented by reference TRBV19 and TRBJ1-4, the full variable domain reads DGGITQSPKYLFRKEGQNVTLSCEQNLNHDAMYWYRQDPGQGLRLIYYSQIVNDFQKGDIAEGYSVSREKKESFPLTVTSAQKNPTAFYLCASSILLGPNEKLFFGSGTQLSVL.

As regards this clone: Other DNA variants within this sample encode the same CDR3. V and J are TRBV5-1 and TRBJ1-6, with 8 nucleotides matching TRBD1. The CDR3 consists of 14 residues. Germline-derived CDR1 and CDR2 are SGHRS and YFSETQ. V dropped 0 bases and J dropped 7; count of bases not matched to a gene: 0. In DNA form, the CDR3 reads TGCGCCAGCAGCTTGGGACAGGGGAATTCACCCCTCCACTTT. It yields the protein CASSLGQGNSPLHF. The complete variable domain, with remaining parts taken from reference TRBV5-1 and TRBJ1-6, reads KAGVTQTPRYLIKTRGQQVTLSCSPISGHRSVSWYQQTPGQGLQFLFEYFSETQRNKGNFPGRFSGRQFSNSRSEMNVSTLELGDSALYLCASSLGQGNSPLHFGNGTRLTVT.

The chain carries TRBV2 and TRBJ1-3, with TRBD1 matching 9 bases. Unmatched junction bases numbered 9, after V lost 5 bases and J lost 4 bases. From germline, CDR1 is SNHLY and CDR2 FYNNEI. This CDR3 has 16 amino acids. The CDR3 DNA reads as TGTGCCAGCAGTTCTCAAGGACAGGGGCCGGGAAACACCATATATTTT. It is translated as CASSSQGQGPGNTIYF.

The chain employs TRBV12-3 or TRBV12-4 and TRBJ1-1; 7 bases fit TRBD1. The CDR3 spans 13 residues. The J segment lost 11 bases and the V segment lost 7 bases, leaving 13 bases of the junction unmatched. CDR3 amino acids: CASKQTGTLGAFF. CDR3 nucleotides: TGTGCCAGCAAACAGACAGGGACCCTAGGGGCTTTCTTT.

This chain connects TRBV5-1 to TRBJ1-1; 8 bases are a match to TRBD1. CDR1 is SGHRS, CDR2 YFSETQ, per germline. This CDR3 spans 15 amino acids. After removal of 0 bases from V and 4 bases from J, the junction contained 5 bases not matched to a gene. Here the CDR3 reads CASSLGQGRITEAFF. For the CDR3, the DNA is TGCGCCAGCAGCTTGGGACAGGGGAGAATCACTGAAGCTTTCTTT.

The chain links TRBV11-2 to TRBJ2-7; a weak D match, TRBD2 (5 bases). CDR1 is SGHAT, CDR2 FQNNGV, per germline. Trimming removed 6 bases at V and 4 bases at J, with 13 bases between. CDR3 length: 13 residues. CDR3 in amino acids: CASSGVGGYEQYF. The CDR3 DNA follows: TGTGCCAGCAGTGGGGTCGGCGGGTACGAGCAGTACTTC.

V gene TRBV30 combines with J gene TRBJ1-4; tentative D call: TRBD1 (6 bases). Germline loops: CDR1 GTSNPN, CDR2 SVGIG (reference sequence). V was shortened by 5 bases and J by 0 bases, with 16 bases between the two germline ends. This CDR3 comprises 16 residues. The CDR3 nucleotides are TGTGCCTGGTCCGAATGGGGGGGCGCAACTAATGAAAAACTGTTTTTT. Translating gives CAWSEWGGATNEKLFF.

V is TRBV7-3 and J is TRBJ2-5; 8 bases agree with TRBD2. CDR1 is SGHTA and CDR2 is FQGTGA in the germline V gene. The CDR3 is 15 amino acids. Trimming cost V 4 bases and J 4 bases; bases outside gene matches: 8. CDR3 sequence: CASSSLGTRGETQYF. CDR3 bases: TGTGCCAGCAGCTCACTGGGGACTAGAGGAGAGACCCAGTACTTC.

In its sample, this clone was seen once. The chain employs TRBV28 and TRBJ2-7, with a weak D call TRBD1 (5 bases). The V end lost 2 bases, the J end lost 1 base, and 12 bases lay between the germline ends. This CDR3 has 15 amino acids. CDR1 MDHEN and CDR2 SYDVKM come from the germline V gene. CDR3 residues: CASSLVGADSYEQYF. The CDR3 DNA follows: TGTGCCAGCAGTTTAGTTGGGGCAGATTCCTACGAGCAGTACTTC.

V and J are TRBV10-3 and TRBJ1-2; 8 bases fit TRBD1. This CDR3 region has 15 residues. J gave up 8 bases and V 3 bases, and 11 bases lay outside the gene matches. Looked up from germline, CDR1 is ENHRY and CDR2 is SYGVKD. CDR3 residues: CAISDLPGQGQGYTF. Here the CDR3 DNA reads TGTGCCATCAGTGACCTACCCGGACAGGGACAGGGCTACACCTTC.

The V call is TRBV10-3, the J call TRBJ1-2, with 7 positions matching TRBD1. V was clipped by 5 bases and J by 1 base; unmatched bases: 13. Germline lookup yields CDR1 ENHRY and CDR2 SYGVKD. The CDR3 has 17 residues. DNA of the CDR3: TGTGCCATCAGTTCCCGAGGGGGACAGTTCGTTAACTATGGCTACACCTTC. Protein sequence: CAISSRGGQFVNYGYTF.

This clone was observed a single time. The chain has TRBV19 and TRBJ1-4; no clear D gene. The CDR3 spans 13 residues. Looked up from germline, CDR1 is LNHDA and CDR2 is SQIVND (reference sequence). The V end was cut by 6 bases, the J end by 11 bases, with 16 bases between. The CDR3 sequence is CASRTTSIEKLFF. The CDR3 DNA follows: TGTGCCAGTAGGACTACCTCAATCGAGAAACTGTTTTTT.

This sequence joins TRBV5-1 and TRBJ2-3; D possibly corresponds to TRBD1 (6 bases). The CDR3 covers 15 residues. V lost 2 bases and J lost 0, with 10 bases in between. The V gene's germline CDR1 is SGHRS and CDR2 YFSETQ. CDR3: CASSLQQGSTDTQYF. As DNA, the CDR3 is TGCGCCAGCAGCTTACAACAGGGTAGCACAGATACGCAGTATTTT.

The V gene is TRBV19, the J gene TRBJ1-2, with a possible D match to TRBD1 (5 bases). This CDR3 is built from 13 residues. Trimming cost V 6 bases and J 2 bases, with 10 bases left between them. The germline V gene has CDR1 LNHDA and CDR2 SQIVND (reference sequence). The chain's CDR3 is CASSPRGNYGYTF. The CDR3 DNA follows: TGTGCCAGTAGCCCCCGGGGGAACTATGGCTACACCTTC.

The chain links TRBV7-8 to TRBJ2-7, with 9 bases identical to TRBD1. After removal of 2 bases from V and 0 bases from J, the junction contained 11 bases not matched to a gene. CDR1 is SGHVS, CDR2 FQNEAQ, per germline. The CDR3 is made up of 18 amino acids. CDR3 residues: CASSLRSPGQGSSYEQYF. CDR3 DNA sequence: TGTGCCAGCAGCTTACGATCCCCCGGACAGGGGAGCTCCTACGAGCAGTACTTC. Looking up the rest from reference TRBV7-8 and TRBJ2-7 gives the full variable domain: GAGVSQSPRYKVAKRGQDVALRCDPISGHVSLFWYQQALGQGPEFLTYFQNEAQLDKSGLPSDRFFAERPEGSVSTLKIQRTQQEDSAVYLCASSLRSPGQGSSYEQYFGPGTRLTVT.

This chain uses TRBV7-2 with TRBJ2-7, with D perhaps matching TRBD2 (5 bases). The CDR3 runs 14 residues. V was pared by 1 base and J by 11 bases, with 18 bases between. The germline CDR1 and CDR2 sequences are SGHTA and FQGNSA. In DNA, the CDR3 is TGTGCCAGCAGCTTAGTGCCGGTTCCTCGGGAAGAGTACTTC. Encoded protein: CASSLVPVPREEYF.

In this sample, this clone turned up a few times. V gene TRBV9 combines with J gene TRBJ2-7, with 7 bases fitting TRBD2. The CDR3 has 15 amino acids. J was trimmed by 5 bases and V by 6 bases; bases with no gene match: 14. In germline, CDR1 is SGDLS, CDR2 YYNGEE. CDR3 nucleotides: TGTGCCAGCACCCCGAGCCCACTAGCGTCGGACGAGCAGTACTTC. It specifies CASTPSPLASDEQYF.